This entry lists 31 T cell receptor beta chains sequenced from one sample in a study of monozygotic twins with inflammatory bowel disease. TCRdb reprocessed the 5' RACE reads; each CDR3 protein has one entry and no DNA is given. This sample's clone table lists about 210,000 distinct CDR3 sequences. The sample comprised blood. Receptor source: a human donor with ulcerative colitis or Crohn's disease, or a healthy co-twin of an affected twin (not recorded which).

The chain links TRBV27 to TRBJ2-7; TCRdb proposes TRBD1, but this gene call is untestable without DNA. The CDR3 covers 13 residues. Germline loops: CDR1 MNHEY, CDR2 SMNVEV (reference sequence). The CDR3 protein is CASSLRQAYEQYF.

The V and J genes are TRBV4-2 and TRBJ2-1; TCRdb outputs TRBD1, but without DNA this stays unchecked. Germline-derived CDR1 and CDR2 are LGHNA and YNFKEQ. This CDR3 has 17 amino acids. CDR3 in amino acids: CASSQDPHRENINEQFF.

CDR3 region: CSAQRGGRHNEQFF. The gene calls are TRBV20-1 and TRBJ2-1; TCRdb reports TRBD1, a call that lacks DNA to check it against. The CDR3 consists of 14 residues. CDR1 and CDR2 from the germline V gene are DFQATT and SNEGSKA (reference sequence).

The chain combines TRBV5-1 with TRBJ2-1; the D gene TCRdb calls, TRBD1, cannot be checked with no DNA. The V gene's germline CDR1 is SGHRS and CDR2 YFSETQ. The CDR3 spans 13 residues. The CDR3 spells CASSLEGGNEQFF.

The V and J genes are TRBV24-1 and TRBJ2-2; TCRdb's D call, TRBD1, is unchecked because there is no DNA. The CDR3 is made up of 13 amino acids. Germline CDR1 is KGHDR and CDR2 is SFDVKD. The CDR3 here is CATSDQGSGELFF.

The chain couples TRBV5-1 to TRBJ2-7. This CDR3 is 17 amino acids long. The V gene's germline CDR1 is SGHRS and CDR2 YFSETQ. CDR3 region: CASSWDRAKGFSYEQYF.

This rearrangement joins TRBV12-3 or TRBV12-4 to TRBJ2-3; TCRdb proposes TRBD2, but this gene call is untestable without DNA. The length of the CDR3 is 15 residues. CDR3 sequence reads: CASSLASGGASTQYF.

The chain recombines TRBV6-1 with TRBJ2-5; TCRdb lists TRBD2, though no DNA is available to test this call. The CDR3 is 15 residues long. CDR1 is MNHNS, CDR2 SASEGT, per germline. The CDR3 reads CASSLGWGYQETQYF.

The chain couples TRBV27 to TRBJ1-6. This CDR3 is 16 amino acids long. Germline lookup yields CDR1 MNHEY and CDR2 SMNVEV (reference sequence). The CDR3 sequence is CASSLGVLGINSPLHF.

This chain joins TRBV12-3 or TRBV12-4 and TRBJ2-7. The CDR3 length is 12 residues. The CDR3 region is CASSLWFDEQYF.

The genes are TRBV14 and TRBJ1-1. The CDR3 has 16 residues. Germline CDR1 SGHDN, CDR2 FVKESK. This CDR3 reads CASSQGVFLIGTEAFF.

The chain recombines TRBV6-5 with TRBJ2-4; TCRdb's D call, TRBD1, is unchecked because there is no DNA. This CDR3 is 17 amino acids long. In germline, CDR1 is MNHEY, CDR2 SVGAGI. This CDR3 is CASSYQPPTLAKNIQYF.

This chain joins TRBV19 and TRBJ1-2; TCRdb proposes TRBD1, but this gene call is untestable without DNA. The CDR3 consists of 15 residues. Germline loops: CDR1 LNHDA, CDR2 SQIVND (reference sequence). The CDR3 here is CASSVRDSQNYGYTF.

The rearrangement joins TRBV6-1 to TRBJ2-7. The CDR3 covers 13 residues. Germline-derived CDR1 and CDR2 are MNHNS and SASEGT. The CDR3 is CASSVEDSYEQYF.

V is TRBV3-1 and J is TRBJ1-5; TCRdb selects TRBD1, and the lack of DNA leaves this call unchecked. The germline V gene has CDR1 LGHDT and CDR2 YNNKEL (reference sequence). The CDR3 is 14 residues long. The CDR3 is CASSHQGENQPQHF. The full variable domain, with the rest looked up from reference TRBV3-1 and TRBJ1-5, is DTAVSQTPKYLVTQMGNDKSIKCEQNLGHDTMYWYKQDSKKFLKIMFSYNNKELIINETVPNRFSPKSPDKAHLNLHINSLELGDSAVYFCASSHQGENQPQHFGDGTRLSIL.

CDR3: CASSHLRDKMYNEQFF. J is TRBJ2-1 and V is TRBV3-1; as DNA is missing, the TRBD1 call by TCRdb cannot be tested. The CDR3 has 16 residues. The germline V gene encodes CDR1 LGHDT and CDR2 YNNKEL (reference sequence).

This rearrangement joins TRBV5-4 to TRBJ1-6; TCRdb's D gene call, TRBD1, goes unchecked for lack of DNA. The CDR3 loop spans 13 amino acids. Per germline, CDR1 SGHNT and CDR2 YYREEE (reference sequence). Here the CDR3 reads CASRQGEVSPLHF.

This chain links TRBV3-1 with TRBJ1-5. Germline values: CDR1 LGHDT, CDR2 YNNKEL (reference sequence). The CDR3 has 15 amino acids. Here the CDR3 reads CASSQEGVPNQPQHF.

The rearrangement joins TRBV7-2 to TRBJ1-4. Germline loops: CDR1 SGHTA, CDR2 FQGNSA. This CDR3 has 14 residues. CDR3 sequence reads: CASSLNRFGEKLFF.

The chain combines TRBV29-1 with TRBJ2-3; with no DNA, the TCRdb D assignment of TRBD1 cannot be verified. Germline assignment: CDR1 SQVTM and CDR2 ANQGSEA. The CDR3 has 14 amino acids. The CDR3 sequence is CSVGTGLGTDTQYF.

J is TRBJ2-1 and V is TRBV24-1; TCRdb picks TRBD2, but there is no DNA to check that call. The CDR3 sequence is 14 residues long. The V gene's germline CDR1 is KGHDR and CDR2 SFDVKD. This chain's CDR3 is CATSATGGVGEQFF.

CDR3 loop: CASSLGPLVRQSAKNIQYF. The V call is TRBV11-2, the J call TRBJ2-4; TCRdb picks TRBD2, but there is no DNA to check that call. This CDR3 is built from 19 residues. Germline CDR1 and CDR2: SGHAT and FQNNGV.

This chain uses TRBV2 with TRBJ2-1; as DNA is missing, the TRBD2 call by TCRdb cannot be tested. The CDR3 loop spans 15 amino acids. Germline V lookup: CDR1 SNHLY, CDR2 FYNNEI. CDR3 loop: CASRPPGLAYNEQFF.

The rearrangement uses TRBV14 and TRBJ2-2; as DNA is missing, the TRBD1 call by TCRdb cannot be tested. The germline gives CDR1 SGHDN, CDR2 FVKESK. CDR3 length: 17 residues. The CDR3 loop reads CASSRYKGHLITGELFF.

V and J are TRBV11-2 and TRBJ2-7; checking the TCRdb D call of TRBD1 is not possible without DNA. The length of the CDR3 is 14 residues. Germline CDR1 and CDR2: SGHAT and FQNNGV. CDR3: CASTLGQASYEQYF.

This chain links TRBV5-1 with TRBJ1-3; TCRdb indicates TRBD1, and absent DNA this call remains unverified. Germline CDR1 SGHRS, CDR2 YFSETQ. This CDR3 contains 15 residues. The CDR3 sequence is CASSSNTGAGNTIYF.

The chain combines TRBV6-6 with TRBJ1-1; with no DNA, the TCRdb D assignment of TRBD1 cannot be verified. The CDR3 covers 14 residues. Germline V gene sequence: CDR1 MNHNY, CDR2 SVGAGI (reference sequence). The CDR3 loop is CASSLTPVGTEAFF.

CDR3 loop: CASSADSDAPLHF. This sequence joins TRBV5-1 and TRBJ1-6. The CDR3 contains 13 residues. Germline V gene sequence: CDR1 SGHRS, CDR2 YFSETQ.

V and J are TRBV20-1 and TRBJ1-4. The CDR3 is 15 amino acids. Per germline, CDR1 DFQATT and CDR2 SNEGSKA (reference sequence). The CDR3 reads CSASDRSATNEKLFF.

The chain joins TRBV10-3 to TRBJ2-1. This CDR3 comprises 13 residues. Germline CDR1 and CDR2: ENHRY and SYGVKD. The CDR3 sequence: CAVLKTEQWEQFF.

The chain is built from TRBV15 and TRBJ1-2. The CDR3 sequence is 13 residues long. Germline CDR1 and CDR2: LNHNV and YYDKDF (reference sequence). The CDR3 sequence is CATSRDRNYGYTF. The entire variable domain, with the rest obtained from reference TRBV15 and TRBJ1-2, is as follows: DAMVIQNPRYQVTQFGKPVTLSCSQTLNHNVMYWYQQKSSQAPKLLFHYYDKDFNNEADTPDNFQSRRPNTSFCFLDIRSPGLGDTAMYLCATSRDRNYGYTFGSGTRLTVV.